This T cell receptor beta chain was sequenced during a study of graft-versus-host responses after intestinal transplantation. Study-wide background: Those transplanted obtained multivisceral, liver-intestinal, or isolated intestinal grafts.

This CDR3 comprises 13 residues. V gave up 2 bases and J gave up 7 bases; unmatched junction bases: 2. Germline CDR1 reads SEHNR; CDR2 reads FQNEAQ (reference sequence). With respect to this clone: Its antigen is unknown.

Study-level findings and limits: Present in recipient marrow, GvH clones included some that appeared first in ileum or blood.

Produced via immunoSEQ multiplex PCR; TCRdb's table is partial and in-frame only. The sample yields about 57,000 clones, over 85% seen once. This clonotype originated in a human patient who received an intestinal transplant, so some T cells may come from the graft donor. The sample consisted of PBMCs, taken 26 days after transplant. The chain is built from TRBV7-9 and TRBJ2-7; 10 nucleotides line up with TRBD1. This chain's CDR3 is CASSLRTGGEQYF. CDR3 sequence (DNA): TGTGCCAGCAGCTTAAGGACAGGGGGTGAGCAGTACTTC.